This T cell receptor (beta chain) was recovered during a study of blood T cell repertoires in COVID-19. Recruits, aged roughly 18 to 100 years, lived in 24 US areas. Each participant's cohort was designated according to participant-reported clinical history. The study counted Cohort 3 donors as recovered given two negative PCRs, clearance, or symptom resolution. Per the original methods: Reference gene primer amplification yielded estimated nucleated cell counts. The method was immunoSEQ multiplex PCR; TCRdb's version includes in-frame clones alone and lacks a portion of them. The V and J calls and clone size are taken from that table; D and trimming were inferred from the DNA. Here the sample spans under 350,000 clones, about nine tenths being singletons. Germline assignment: CDR1 SGHTA and CDR2 FQGTGA. With 1 base clipped from V and 2 bases from J, the junction kept 6 bases outside the gene matches. CDR3 length equals 17 residues.

Sequenced material: PBMCs or T cells enriched from blood (not recorded which). The chain recombines TRBV7-3 with TRBJ2-1; 9 bases align to TRBD2. This TCR derives from a man in his sixties who had recovered from COVID-19. The CDR3 region is CASSLNPGLAAYNEQFF. CDR3 nucleotide sequence: TGTGCCAGCAGCTTAAACCCGGGACTAGCCGCCTACAATGAGCAGTTCTTC.